This TCR beta chain derives from a study of early stage breast cancer tumors. Trimming pared 0 bases from V and 5 bases from J, leaving 9 bases between. Germline V gene lookup returns CDR1 SGHRS and CDR2 YFSETQ. This CDR3 spans 14 amino acids. The method was immunoSEQ multiplex PCR; TCRdb's version includes in-frame clones alone and lacks a portion of them. The table has fewer than 30,000 clones, roughly three fifths seen once. Study outcomes and limitations: In most of the 16 patients, blood comparison separated tumor from normal breast.

With regard to this clone: Antigen unknown.

The chain couples TRBV5-1 to TRBJ1-3; D unclear. This receptor was taken from a person aged 45 to 59 with breast cancer. The source material was breast tumor tissue. Here the CDR3 DNA reads TGCGCCAGCAGCTTGGACCCGACGCGAAACACCATATATTTT. Residues: CASSLDPTRNTIYF.